The clone carrying this T cell receptor (beta chain) was detected many times. What it recognizes is unknown. TCRdb processed the multiplex PCR reads anew with MiXCR; each CDR3 protein has one entry. The table records 20,000 or so distinct CDR3 sequences, more than 25% of them present only once. With 5 bases removed from V and 5 bases from J, the gap between germline ends came to 17 bases. In germline, CDR1 is SEHNR, CDR2 FQNEAQ (reference sequence). The CDR3 runs 15 residues. This sample was included in a study of breast tumors, draining lymph nodes, adjacent tissues. Study results and caveats: Tumors had less TCR diversity than lymph nodes, more than nontumor tissue. Data fit most tumor T cells coming from lymph node, expanding in tumor. Compared with basal-like, luminal-like tumors shared significantly more repertoire with nontumor tissue.

The receptor was derived from a female donor with breast cancer. Some clones in this sample may be carry-over from other donors' samples. Material: breast tumor tissue. This rearrangement joins TRBV7-9 to TRBJ2-3; D may match TRBD1 or TRBD2 (5 bases each). The DNA for the CDR3 is TGTGCCAGCAGCAAGTTCGGGGCCCTGGGAGATACGCAGTATTTT. Residues: CASSKFGALGDTQYF. Variable domain in full (rest from reference TRBV7-9 and TRBJ2-3): DTGVSQNPRHKITKRGQNVTFRCDPISEHNRLYWYRQTLGQGPEFLTYFQNEAQLEKSRLLSDRFSAERPKGSFSTLEIQRTEQGDSAMYLCASSKFGALGDTQYFGPGTRLTVL.